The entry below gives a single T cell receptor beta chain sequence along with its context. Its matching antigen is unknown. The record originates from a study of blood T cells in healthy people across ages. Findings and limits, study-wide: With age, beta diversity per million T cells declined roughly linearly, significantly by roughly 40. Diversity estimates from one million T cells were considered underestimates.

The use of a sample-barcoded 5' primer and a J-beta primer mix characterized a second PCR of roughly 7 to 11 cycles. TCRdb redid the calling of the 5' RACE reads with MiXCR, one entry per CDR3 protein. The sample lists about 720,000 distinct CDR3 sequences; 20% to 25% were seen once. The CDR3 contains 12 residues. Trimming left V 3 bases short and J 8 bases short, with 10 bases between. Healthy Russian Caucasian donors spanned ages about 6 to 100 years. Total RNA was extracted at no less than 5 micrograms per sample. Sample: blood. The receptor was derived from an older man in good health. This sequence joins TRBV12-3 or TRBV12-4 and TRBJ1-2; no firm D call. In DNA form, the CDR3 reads TGTGCCAGCAGTTTCGGGAATAGCGGCTACACCTTC. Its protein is CASSFGNSGYTF.